These 5 T cell receptor beta chains were all obtained from the same sample, sequenced in a study of STAT3 mutations in large granular lymphocyte leukemia. Study results and limitations: Every T-LGLL patient had at least one immunodominant TCRbeta clonotype.

Their cognate antigens are unknown. Measured with immunoSEQ multiplex PCR; TCRdb has only the in-frame clones, and not every one. The top ten clones hold about 10% of a sample with just over 15,000 clones, 80% to 95% of them seen once. The material sequenced was peripheral blood mononuclear cells. The receptor source for this set is a woman between 50 and 59 years old with T-cell large granular lymphocyte leukemia. Some clones in this sample may be carry-over from other donors' samples.

The chain is built from TRBV18 and TRBJ2-1, with TRBD1 identical over 7 bases. Germline CDR1 and CDR2: KGHSH and LQKENI. The CDR3 extends over 14 amino acids. Trimming cost V 6 bases and J 5 bases; bases outside gene matches: 7. The CDR3 DNA reads TGTGCCAGCTCCCTAGGACAGGCGAACAATGAGCAGTTCTTC. The encoded protein is CASSLGQANNEQFF.

This chain connects TRBV19 to TRBJ2-5; possible D gene TRBD2, 5 bases. The germline V and J ends were trimmed by 4 bases and 4 bases, with 13 bases remaining between them. CDR3 length equals 14 residues. In germline, CDR1 is LNHDA, CDR2 SQIVND (reference sequence). The CDR3 sequence: CASSTPGDGETQYF. For the CDR3, the DNA is TGTGCCAGTAGTACCCCCGGGGATGGAGAGACCCAGTACTTC. Variable domain in full (rest from reference TRBV19 and TRBJ2-5): DGGITQSPKYLFRKEGQNVTLSCEQNLNHDAMYWYRQDPGQGLRLIYYSQIVNDFQKGDIAEGYSVSREKKESFPLTVTSAQKNPTAFYLCASSTPGDGETQYFGPGTRLLVL.

This sequence joins TRBV7-9 and TRBJ2-7; D is possibly TRBD1 (5 bases). V was cut by 3 bases and J by 6 bases, with 18 bases left in between. Germline-derived CDR1 and CDR2 are SEHNR and FQNEAQ (reference sequence). This CDR3 contains 15 residues. The CDR3, as DNA: TGTGCCAGCAGCTTGCCAGACAGACCTTCGGGCGAGCAGTACTTC. Translation gives CASSLPDRPSGEQYF.

This chain connects TRBV5-4 to TRBJ2-3; D not resolved. From germline, CDR1 is SGHNT and CDR2 YYREEE (reference sequence). The CDR3 extends over 13 amino acids. V was shortened by 1 base and J by 3 bases, with 6 bases between the two germline ends. The DNA for the CDR3 is TGTGCCAGCAGCTTGAAACAGACAGATACGCAGTATTTT. Encoded protein: CASSLKQTDTQYF.

The table lists this clone with a count of one. The J gene is TRBJ2-7, the V gene TRBV6-5; TRBD2 matches 12 bases. CDR1 and CDR2 (germline): MNHEY, SVGAGI. The junction had 4 bases not matched to a gene; V was cut back by 5 bases and J by 2 bases. The CDR3 contains 15 residues. The CDR3 DNA is TGTGCCAGCAGTCTACTAGCGGGAGGCGCCTACGAGCAGTACTTC. This gives the protein CASSLLAGGAYEQYF.